The 10 T cell receptor beta chains reported below all come from one sample, sequenced in a study of radiotherapy plus CTLA-4 blockade in lung cancer. Sequencing used immunoSEQ multiplex PCR; TCRdb keeps in-frame clones, though not all of them. In the table there are about 77,000 clones, just under 75% of which are singletons. The source was peripheral blood, collected from a patient treated with radiotherapy plus ipilimumab. These receptors were collected from a human donor with non-small cell lung cancer whose response to radiotherapy plus ipilimumab could not be evaluated.

This sequence joins TRBV6-5 and TRBJ1-5; 7 bases match TRBD1. V gave up 4 bases and J gave up 3 bases; unmatched junction bases: 3. The V gene's germline CDR1 is MNHEY and CDR2 SVGAGI. This CDR3 has 14 residues. The CDR3 is CASSFTGDNQPQHF. The DNA of the CDR3 is TGTGCCAGCAGTTTTACAGGGGACAATCAGCCCCAGCATTTT.

This clone has just a few counts. The rearrangement joins TRBV7-6 to TRBJ2-7, with D perhaps TRBD1 (8 bases). Germline assignment: CDR1 SGHVS and CDR2 FNYEAQ. The CDR3 runs 14 residues. V was pared by 5 bases and J by 3 bases, with 14 bases between. CDR3: CASSQQGGDYEQYF. The CDR3 region has the DNA TGTGCCAGCAGCCAACAGGGGGGGGACTACGAGCAGTACTTC.

In its sample, this clone was seen once. The V and J genes are TRBV6-5 and TRBJ1-2; TRBD1 aligns across 7 bases. Germline trimming cut 2 bases from V and 1 base from J; bases unmatched to any gene: 4. CDR1 is MNHEY, CDR2 SVGAGI, per germline. This CDR3 comprises 15 residues. In DNA, the CDR3 is TGTGCCAGCAGTTACACGGGACAGTTTAACTATGGCTACACCTTC. Encoded protein: CASSYTGQFNYGYTF.

This clone was counted between two and nine times. This chain links TRBV4-1 with TRBJ2-7, with a tentative D call TRBD1 (6 bases). The CDR3 length is 13 residues. With 5 bases removed from V and 9 bases from J, the gap between germline ends came to 17 bases. From germline, CDR1 is MGHRA and CDR2 YSYEKL. The DNA for the CDR3 is TGCGCCAGCAGCAGCTCGGACAGCCTCGGGCAGTACTTC. Translating it yields CASSSSDSLGQYF.

This chain's CDR3 is CASSLAGEPQHF. The CDR3, as DNA: TGTGCCAGCAGCTTGGCCGGGGAACCCCAGCATTTT. The rearrangement joins TRBV5-6 to TRBJ1-5; D gene uncertain. Germline-derived CDR1 and CDR2 are SGHDT and YYEEEE. V was clipped by 0 bases and J by 10 bases, with 8 bases between them. The CDR3 totals 12 residues.

The chain links TRBV10-3 to TRBJ2-5; D is undetermined. Germline assignment: CDR1 ENHRY and CDR2 SYGVKD. The V end lost 4 bases, the J end lost 4 bases, and 10 bases lay between the germline ends. The CDR3 consists of 13 residues. DNA of the CDR3: TGTGCCATCAGTGTCAGAGAGGTAGAGACCCAGTACTTC. It encodes CAISVREVETQYF.

The chain has TRBV7-8 and TRBJ2-7, with D hard to call. Germline assignment: CDR1 SGHVS and CDR2 FQNEAQ. V was trimmed by 1 base and J by 2 bases, leaving 12 bases between them. The CDR3 has 15 residues. The CDR3 protein is CASSLDWRPTYEQYF. The CDR3 nucleotides are TGTGCCAGCAGCTTAGATTGGAGACCAACCTACGAGCAGTACTTC.

The chain links TRBV19 to TRBJ2-7; TRBD1 aligns across 8 bases. Germline-derived CDR1 and CDR2 are LNHDA and SQIVND (reference sequence). There are 14 residues in the CDR3. V trimming: 6 bases; J trimming: 4 bases; junction bases outside the gene matches: 8. CDR3 coding DNA: TGTGCCAGTAGGGAGTCCCAGGGGGCGTACGAGCAGTACTTC. This translates into CASRESQGAYEQYF.

The chain employs TRBV7-9 and TRBJ2-3; 8 bases agree with TRBD2. CDR1 is SEHNR, CDR2 FQNEAQ, per germline (reference sequence). The CDR3 spans 14 residues. V was pared by 5 bases and J by 6 bases, with 7 bases of the junction left unmatched. The CDR3, as DNA: TGTGCCAGCAGCAATACCCGGGGGGGGGATACGCAGTATTTT. Protein: CASSNTRGGDTQYF.

The chain couples TRBV11-3 to TRBJ2-7; D is undetermined. Germline V gives CDR1 SGHNT, CDR2 YENEEA. This CDR3 is 15 amino acids long. V lost 1 base to trimming and J lost 7 bases, with 17 bases between them. The CDR3, as DNA: TGTGCCAGCAGCTTAGCTATCCAGGCCATTTATGAGCAGTACTTC. Translation gives CASSLAIQAIYEQYF.